The 15 T cell receptor beta chains below come from one sample, sequenced in a study of beta chain features in type 1 diabetes. All of the isolated RNA was reverse transcribed, so expressed TCRB transcripts were sequenced. Sequencing used immunoSEQ multiplex PCR; TCRdb keeps in-frame clones, though not all of them. The sample lists roughly 610,000 clones; 15% to 18% were seen once. The sample comprised naive CD4+ T cells from blood. The receptors come from a man in his late teens or twenties in good health.

About this clone: This specimen includes other DNA sequences encoding the same CDR3. The chain joins TRBV7-2 to TRBJ2-3, with 8 bases lining up with TRBD2. Germline loops: CDR1 SGHTA, CDR2 FQGNSA. Losses at the gene ends were 4 bases for V and 1 base for J; bases not matched to a gene: 1. CDR3 length: 14 amino acids. CDR3 loop: CASSSTSGTDTQYF. The CDR3 DNA reads as TGTGCCAGCAGCTCGACTAGCGGCACAGATACGCAGTATTTT.

This clone was detected only a few times. The CDR3 protein is CASSPYFTGRGKTQYF. As DNA, the CDR3 is TGTGCCAGCAGCCCATACTTCACAGGACGGGGGAAGACCCAGTACTTC. This chain connects TRBV9 to TRBJ2-5; TRBD2 is a possible D gene (6 bases). V was trimmed by 4 bases and J by 6 bases, leaving 22 bases between them. Looked up from germline, CDR1 is SGDLS and CDR2 is YYNGEE. This CDR3 has 16 residues.

The V call is TRBV9, the J call TRBJ2-1; a weak D match, TRBD2 (6 bases). The CDR3 contains 12 residues. In germline, CDR1 is SGDLS, CDR2 YYNGEE. Trimming took 7 bases from V and 7 from J, leaving 12 bases between them. The CDR3: CASGLARNEQFF. The CDR3 nucleotides read TGTGCCAGCGGGCTAGCGAGGAATGAGCAGTTCTTC.

This clone was counted only a few times. The gene calls are TRBV6-1 and TRBJ2-2; D may be TRBD1 (6 bases). CDR3 length: 15 residues. V was cut by 4 bases and J by 0 bases, with 9 bases left in between. Germline values: CDR1 MNHNS, CDR2 SASEGT. The CDR3 is CASSGRTANTGELFF. The CDR3 nucleotides are TGTGCCAGCAGTGGTAGGACAGCGAACACCGGGGAGCTGTTTTTT.

This clone turned up a few times. V usage is TRBV28 and J usage is TRBJ2-5, with 8 nucleotides matching TRBD2. The germline V gene encodes CDR1 MDHEN and CDR2 SYDVKM. V was pared by 4 bases and J by 0 bases, with 7 bases of the junction left unmatched. The CDR3 sequence is 16 residues long. The CDR3: CASSSPGSGNQETQYF. The CDR3 nucleotides read TGTGCCAGCAGTTCCCCGGGTAGCGGGAACCAAGAGACCCAGTACTTC.

This chain links TRBV10-3 with TRBJ2-3; D is ambiguous. Deletions cut 6 bases from V and 1 base from J, with 14 bases between. From germline, CDR1 is ENHRY and CDR2 SYGVKD. This CDR3 comprises 15 residues. In DNA, the CDR3 is TGTGCCATCAGACCCCACGGCACTGGCACAGATACGCAGTATTTT. Translated: CAIRPHGTGTDTQYF.

In its sample, this clone was seen a few times. The chain links TRBV7-9 to TRBJ2-1; TRBD2 aligns across 14 bases. Looked up from germline, CDR1 is SEHNR and CDR2 is FQNEAQ (reference sequence). Unmatched junction bases numbered 4, after V lost 5 bases and J lost 7 bases. The CDR3 has 15 amino acids. CDR3 DNA: TGTGCCAGCAGCCCAGGACTAGCGGGAGGAAATGAGCAGTTCTTC. Translation: CASSPGLAGGNEQFF.

In regard to this clone: The same CDR3 also results from other DNA sequences found in this sample. The genes are TRBV9 and TRBJ2-7, with D possibly matching TRBD1 (6 bases). The V end lost 0 bases, the J end lost 5 bases, and 15 bases lay between the germline ends. Germline V gene data show CDR1 as SGDLS and CDR2 as YYNGEE. The CDR3 has 15 residues. The CDR3 sequence: CASSVDVGADNEQYF. CDR3 in DNA: TGTGCCAGCAGCGTAGATGTGGGGGCTGATAACGAGCAGTACTTC. Filled out from reference TRBV9 and TRBJ2-7, the complete variable domain reads DSGVTQTPKHLITATGQRVTLRCSPRSGDLSVYWYQQSLDQGLQFLIQYYNGEERAKGNILERFSAQQFPDLHSELNLSSLELGDSALYFCASSVDVGADNEQYFGPGTRLTVT.

The chain has TRBV19 and TRBJ2-2; 8 bases match TRBD1. The germline gives CDR1 LNHDA, CDR2 SQIVND (reference sequence). The CDR3 loop spans 16 amino acids. With 4 bases clipped from V and 2 bases from J, the junction kept 6 bases outside the gene matches. CDR3 residues: CASSRQGLRNTGELFF. Here the CDR3 DNA reads TGTGCCAGTAGTAGACAGGGGCTACGAAACACCGGGGAGCTGTTTTTT. Full variable domain (rest looked up from reference TRBV19 and TRBJ2-2): DGGITQSPKYLFRKEGQNVTLSCEQNLNHDAMYWYRQDPGQGLRLIYYSQIVNDFQKGDIAEGYSVSREKKESFPLTVTSAQKNPTAFYLCASSRQGLRNTGELFFGEGSRLTVL.

The gene calls are TRBV7-2 and TRBJ1-5; the D gene is possibly TRBD1 (6 bases). The ends were cut back, 1 base at V and 7 bases at J, with 14 bases in the middle. The length of the CDR3 is 15 residues. Germline V CDR1 and CDR2: SGHTA, FQGNSA. Here the CDR3 reads CASSLVSGVGQPQHF. The CDR3 nucleotides are TGTGCCAGCAGCTTAGTATCAGGGGTGGGGCAGCCCCAGCATTTT.

Written as DNA, the CDR3 is TGTGCCAGCAGCTTAGCCCCAGGGTACGGCGAGCAGTACTTC. Amino acids: CASSLAPGYGEQYF. The chain is built from TRBV7-8 and TRBJ2-7, with D perhaps matching TRBD1 (5 bases). Trimming took off 0 bases at V and 6 bases at J, with 12 bases between the two ends. CDR3 length equals 14 residues. In germline, CDR1 is SGHVS, CDR2 FQNEAQ.

The chain carries TRBV29-1 and TRBJ1-1, with a possible D match to TRBD1 (5 bases). The CDR3 runs 12 residues. The V gene lost 5 bases and the J gene lost 7 bases, with 14 bases spanning the gap. Per the germline V gene, CDR1 is SQVTM and CDR2 is ANQGSEA. The CDR3 sequence: CSVSRGAHEAFF. For the CDR3, the DNA is TGCAGCGTTAGTAGAGGGGCGCATGAAGCTTTCTTT. The variable domain in full, with the rest retrieved from reference TRBV29-1 and TRBJ1-1, is SAVISQKPSRDICQRGTSLTIQCQVDSQVTMMFWYRQQPGQSLTLIATANQGSEATYESGFVIDKFPISRPNLTFSTLTVSNMSPEDSSIYLCSVSRGAHEAFFGQGTRLTVV.

This clone occurred a few times. The chain is built from TRBV7-2 and TRBJ1-3, with 7 bases aligning to TRBD1. V was clipped by 6 bases and J by 2 bases; unmatched bases: 4. Germline CDR1 SGHTA, CDR2 FQGNSA. This CDR3 spans 14 amino acids. CDR3 sequence: CASSDQGAGNTIYF. CDR3 nucleotides: TGTGCCAGCAGTGATCAGGGGGCTGGAAACACCATATATTTT.

The chain joins TRBV5-1 to TRBJ1-1; D is unclear. The CDR3 totals 16 residues. V lost 0 bases to trimming and J lost 1 base, with 13 bases between them. Germline assignment: CDR1 SGHRS and CDR2 YFSETQ. DNA of the CDR3: TGCGCCAGCAGCTTGGAACAGCACTACCCGAACACTGAAGCTTTCTTT. As protein: CASSLEQHYPNTEAFF.

This clone was counted a few times. The chain couples TRBV27 to TRBJ1-3, with 10 positions matching TRBD1. There are 17 residues in the CDR3. V shed 5 bases and J 2 bases; nucleotides not matched to a gene: 9. Germline values: CDR1 MNHEY, CDR2 SMNVEV (reference sequence). Here the CDR3 reads CASSLLAGTGAGNTIYF. CDR3 bases: TGTGCCAGCAGTCTCCTAGCAGGGACAGGGGCTGGAAACACCATATATTTT.